These T cell receptor beta chains were read from a single sample in a study of T cells in Graves' hyperthyroidism and ophthalmopathy. From the multiplex PCR reads, TCRdb called clonotypes with MiXCR, one entry per CDR3 protein. Of 610,000 or so distinct CDR3 sequences in the sample, around 42% are singletons; the top ten hold more than 7%. Specimen: peripheral blood or thyroid tissue (not recorded which). The receptors derive from a young woman with Graves' hyperthyroidism. The conserved cysteine and the conserved F or W are not part of the CDR3 here.

j_gene: TRBJ2-7; v_gene: TRBV20-1; CDR3aa: SASSHEQY
j_gene: TRBJ1-5; v_gene: TRBV7-3; CDR3aa: ASSSDRDQETPAN
j_gene: TRBJ2-5; v_gene: TRBV28; CDR3aa: ASNSGIRETQY
j_gene: TRBJ2-7; v_gene: TRBV7-2; CDR3aa: ASSRGLAGGDYEQY
j_gene: TRBJ2-5; v_gene: TRBV12-5; CDR3aa: ASGLVPGTPTQY
j_gene: TRBJ2-2; v_gene: TRBV5-1; CDR3aa: ASSPTTGLNTGELF
j_gene: TRBJ1-2; v_gene: TRBV7-8; CDR3aa: ASSLWAGAENGYT
j_gene: TRBJ2-2; v_gene: TRBV7-6; CDR3aa: ASSGLTSGNAGELF
j_gene: TRBJ1-1; v_gene: TRBV2; CDR3aa: ASSEWAGGTEAF
j_gene: TRBJ1-2; v_gene: TRBV7-9; CDR3aa: ASSRDREGGYT
j_gene: TRBJ2-3; v_gene: TRBV15; CDR3aa: ATTGERWADTQY
j_gene: TRBJ2-1; v_gene: TRBV5-1; CDR3aa: ASNLGEASGSPRF
j_gene: TRBJ1-1; v_gene: TRBV19; CDR3aa: ASSGTGVNTEAF
j_gene: TRBJ1-3; v_gene: TRBV7-9; CDR3aa: ASRSGTGNTIY